This entry lists 18 T cell receptor beta chains sequenced from one sample in a study of shared clonotypes between healthy human individuals. Here immunoSEQ multiplex PCR was the method, and the copy in TCRdb shows in-frame clones only, minus some. The sample lists under 1,900,000 clones, approximately 98.5% occurring once. Sequencing used naive CD4+ T cells sorted from blood. Subset: CD45RA+ positively selected. All receptors come from a man aged 30 to 39 in good health.

On this clone: Different DNA sequences within this sample yield the same CDR3. The rearrangement uses TRBV10-3 and TRBJ2-7, with D possibly matching TRBD1 (5 bases). Germline CDR1 and CDR2: ENHRY and SYGVKD. V was pared by 3 bases and J by 4 bases, with 7 bases between. The CDR3 length is 12 residues. Written as DNA, the CDR3 is TGTGCCATCAGTGAATCAGGGTACGAGCAGTACTTC. Translated: CAISESGYEQYF.

This chain links TRBV6-5 with TRBJ2-7; 10 bases match TRBD2. Germline V gene sequence: CDR1 MNHEY, CDR2 SVGAGI. The length of the CDR3 is 15 residues. V shed 6 bases, J shed 7 bases, and the junction held 12 bases outside the gene matches. CDR3: CASSVQAGGLYEQYF. The CDR3 coding sequence is TGTGCCAGCAGCGTACAAGCGGGAGGGCTTTATGAGCAGTACTTC.

On this clone: Other DNA sequences from this sample encode an identical CDR3 as well. This chain connects TRBV20-1 to TRBJ2-3, with D unresolved. Germline CDR1 DFQATT, CDR2 SNEGSKA (reference sequence). There are 10 residues in the CDR3. V was shortened by 0 bases and J by 8 bases, with 3 bases between the two germline ends. CDR3 DNA sequence: TGCAGTGCTAGAGATCTTACGCAGTATTTT. Amino acid sequence: CSARDLTQYF.

This clone has just one count. The chain joins TRBV7-8 to TRBJ2-1; the match to TRBD1 covers 8 bases. The CDR3 consists of 18 residues. In germline, CDR1 is SGHVS, CDR2 FQNEAQ. V lost 5 bases, J lost 0 bases, and 12 bases stayed unmatched. In DNA, the CDR3 is TGTGCCAGCAGCCCGACAGGGGTCATGGTAGACTCCTACAATGAGCAGTTCTTC. It translates to CASSPTGVMVDSYNEQFF.

The chain carries TRBV28 and TRBJ1-5, with 9 bases lining up with TRBD1. Germline-derived CDR1 and CDR2 are MDHEN and SYDVKM. The CDR3 spans 15 residues. The V gene end was trimmed by 5 bases and the J gene end by 7 bases; junction bases not matched to a gene: 9. The CDR3 here is CASSPPDRGRQPQHF. The CDR3 DNA is TGTGCCAGCAGTCCCCCGGACAGGGGTCGCCAGCCCCAGCATTTT.

The CDR3 spells CASQRETGLRNEQFF. The CDR3 DNA is TGCGCCTCCCAGCGGGAGACAGGGCTTCGTAATGAGCAGTTCTTC. V is TRBV5-1 and J is TRBJ2-1; D might be TRBD2 (8 bases). Trimming removed 10 bases from V and 7 bases from J, with 24 bases in between. Germline V gives CDR1 SGHRS, CDR2 YFSETQ. The CDR3 runs 15 residues.

This chain links TRBV10-3 with TRBJ1-2; D unresolved. V lost 2 bases, J lost 2 bases, and 6 bases lay in between. The CDR3 sequence is 13 residues long. Germline loops: CDR1 ENHRY, CDR2 SYGVKD. CDR3 region: CAISEPENYGYTF. CDR3 nucleotide sequence: TGTGCCATCAGTGAGCCAGAGAACTATGGCTACACCTTC.

This chain connects TRBV7-8 to TRBJ2-3, with TRBD1 as a possible D gene (6 bases). The CDR3 runs 20 residues. V was pared by 2 bases and J by 4 bases, with 28 bases between. The germline V gene encodes CDR1 SGHVS and CDR2 FQNEAQ. CDR3 in amino acids: CASSLMSAGRGGATADTQYF. CDR3 nucleotides: TGTGCCAGCAGCTTAATGAGCGCGGGCAGGGGCGGTGCCACGGCAGATACGCAGTATTTT.

The gene calls are TRBV29-1 and TRBJ1-5; D not resolved. Looked up from germline, CDR1 is SQVTM and CDR2 is ANQGSEA. V lost 2 bases and J 4 bases, leaving 9 bases between the germline ends. The CDR3 contains 13 residues. The CDR3 DNA sequence: TGCAGCGTTGAATATGGGATTAATCAGCCCCAGCATTTT. This translates into CSVEYGINQPQHF.

The chain carries TRBV5-8 and TRBJ1-1; the D is unclear. Germline CDR1 is SGHTS and CDR2 is YDEGEE. The germline V and J ends were trimmed by 1 base and 2 bases, with 12 bases remaining between them. CDR3 length: 15 residues. CDR3 sequence (DNA): TGTGCCAGCAGCTTGCGCCAGGCGGTAAACACTGAAGCTTTCTTT. This gives the protein CASSLRQAVNTEAFF.

This sequence joins TRBV7-2 and TRBJ2-1; 7 bases align to TRBD2. The CDR3 has 13 residues. The V segment lost 6 bases and the J segment 9 bases; nucleotides outside the gene matches: 8. In germline, CDR1 is SGHTA, CDR2 FQGNSA. This CDR3 is CASSRELASEQFF. The DNA for the CDR3 is TGTGCCAGCAGTCGGGAACTAGCGAGTGAGCAGTTCTTC.

V is TRBV4-1 and J is TRBJ2-2; tentatively, D is TRBD1 or TRBD2 (5 bases each). Germline V gives CDR1 MGHRA, CDR2 YSYEKL. V shed 2 bases and J shed 7 bases, with 8 bases lying between them. There are 13 residues in the CDR3. The CDR3 nucleotides read TGCGCCAGCAGCCAACGAGGGGTCGGGGAGCTGTTTTTT. Amino acid sequence: CASSQRGVGELFF.

This clone was recorded once. CDR3 region: CASSPFRDISYEQYF. DNA for the CDR3: TGTGCCAGCTCACCGTTCCGGGACATCTCCTACGAGCAGTACTTC. V usage is TRBV18 and J usage is TRBJ2-7; perhaps TRBD1 as D (6 bases). The CDR3 runs to 15 residues. The ends were cut back, 3 bases at V and 0 bases at J, with 12 bases in the middle. Germline V gives CDR1 KGHSH, CDR2 LQKENI.

This chain connects TRBV10-2 to TRBJ2-1; D perhaps matches TRBD1 (5 bases). With 0 bases removed from V and 5 bases from J, the gap between germline ends came to 11 bases. Germline V gene lookup returns CDR1 WSHSY and CDR2 SAAADI. The CDR3 extends over 15 amino acids. The CDR3 sequence: CASSESKPRDNEQFF. CDR3 nucleotides: TGCGCCAGCAGTGAGTCGAAGCCCAGGGACAATGAGCAGTTCTTC.

The chain couples TRBV6-5 to TRBJ1-2; D perhaps matches TRBD1 (5 bases). Germline-derived CDR1 and CDR2 are MNHEY and SVGAGI. Trimming took 7 bases from V and 7 from J, leaving 13 bases between them. The CDR3 is 12 amino acids. CDR3 residues: CASTGRGGGYTF. CDR3 bases: TGTGCCAGCACCGGGAGGGGAGGTGGCTACACCTTC.

This chain connects TRBV27 to TRBJ2-1; maybe TRBD2 (7 bases). The germline V and J ends were trimmed by 1 base and 10 bases, with 26 bases remaining between them. The CDR3 length is 18 residues. Germline V lookup: CDR1 MNHEY, CDR2 SMNVEV (reference sequence). CDR3 protein: CASSLWGGGLNLQNEQFF. In DNA form, the CDR3 reads TGTGCCAGCAGTTTATGGGGGGGCGGACTTAATCTACAAAACGAGCAGTTCTTC.

The chain links TRBV19 to TRBJ1-5; D unclear. The CDR3 sequence is 16 residues long. Trimming removed 0 bases at V and 2 bases at J, with 11 bases between. Germline CDR1 reads LNHDA; CDR2 reads SQIVND (reference sequence). CDR3 nucleotide sequence: TGTGCCAGTAGTATAGAAGGTGGGATAGGCAATCAGCCCCAGCATTTT. Amino acid sequence: CASSIEGGIGNQPQHF.

The CDR3 DNA reads TGTGCCAGCAGCACGTTGAAGGCGGGCTACGAGCAGTACTTC. Residues: CASSTLKAGYEQYF. This chain uses TRBV5-5 with TRBJ2-7; perhaps TRBD2 as D (5 bases). CDR1 and CDR2 from the germline V gene are SGHKS and YYEKEE (reference sequence). V dropped 4 bases and J dropped 3 bases, with 14 bases sitting between them. The CDR3 consists of 14 residues.